A selection of T cell receptor beta chains follows, all from one sample in a study of cytomegalovirus exposure and HLA in healthy donors. Profiling relied on immunoSEQ multiplex PCR, and the TCRdb table lists in-frame clones only, not all of them. The data contain 100,000 to 150,000 clones, around 66% of them seen just once; the ten biggest clones take up approximately 1.5%. Sequencing used PBMCs. All receptors come from a man aged 18 to 29 in good health and CMV-seronegative. Both conserved end residues are part of each CDR3.

j_call v_call cdr3_aa
TRBJ1-1 TRBV15 CATSRVMNTEAFF
TRBJ2-3 TRBV10-3 CAIKAGDEDTQYF
TRBJ2-1 TRBV28 CASWDRANEQFF
TRBJ2-5 TRBV11-3 CASSSQGFQETQYF
TRBJ2-2 TRBV7-9 CASSNFVEAGELFF
TRBJ2-1 TRBV28 CASSVQLINEQFF
TRBJ1-2 TRBV28 CASRAVRGYTF
TRBJ1-6 TRBV7-9 CASSSGGNSPLHF
TRBJ1-2 TRBV5-1 CASSLAGSLPSNYGYTF
TRBJ1-4 TRBV27 CASSLTGKGNEKLFF
TRBJ1-2 TRBV7-9 CASSLRREGGYTF
TRBJ1-4 TRBV4-2 CASSRGQGKEKLFF
TRBJ2-7 TRBV18 CASSPGQGYYEQYF
TRBJ1-1 TRBV13 CASSLSQGAVFEAFF
TRBJ1-2 TRBV4-3 CASSLTPGQGPYGYTF
TRBJ2-7 TRBV27 CASRTGSNEQYF
TRBJ2-7 TRBV6-5 CASSPDRVTAEQYF
TRBJ1-1 TRBV5-1 CASTPGGGAPPEAFF
TRBJ2-7 TRBV2 CASREGGTYEQYF
TRBJ2-1 TRBV14 CASSQVWRERGNEQFF
TRBJ2-4 TRBV19 CASSWTDKNIQYF
TRBJ2-7 TRBV5-4 CASSQRGGKKDEQYF
TRBJ1-4 TRBV29-1 CSVETGGGGNEKLFF
TRBJ2-5 TRBV7-9 CASTAGGVQETQYF
TRBJ2-1 TRBV19 CASRLASSYNEQFF
TRBJ2-7 TRBV2 CASRGGANEQYF
TRBJ2-7 TRBV19 CASSIAPLAAGVSYEQYF
TRBJ2-1 TRBV13 CASSLGPGTRVRSGYNEQFF
TRBJ1-2 TRBV27 CASSLSPGNYGYTF
TRBJ1-2 TRBV5-1 CASSPDRVHGYTF
TRBJ2-3 TRBV29-1 CSAPGLAGVADTQYF
TRBJ2-7 TRBV9 CASSVDRGEAYEQYF
TRBJ1-1 TRBV6-1 CASTSPEGAFF
TRBJ2-5 TRBV28 CASSFLENPFPGNQETQYF
TRBJ2-7 TRBV2 CAAKRGSEQYF
TRBJ1-4 TRBV4-2 CASSHPGTVNEKLFF
TRBJ2-7 TRBV7-2 CASSLAGGPGEQYF
TRBJ2-5 TRBV6-6 CASSVYRGTSETQYF
TRBJ2-3 TRBV9 CASSARQGALADTQYF
- TRBV4-2 CASSQVGGASGSYEQYF
TRBJ2-5 TRBV19 CASSIGQQAETQYF
TRBJ2-5 TRBV5-1 CASSAGTALETQYF
TRBJ2-2 TRBV9 CASRASANTGELFF